These 18 T cell receptor beta chains share one sample of origin, sequenced in a study of cytomegalovirus exposure and HLA in healthy donors. The PCR used 60 Vbeta and 13 Jbeta primers. The data were produced by immunoSEQ multiplex PCR, yet TCRdb's version contains in-frame clones alone and is incomplete. Recorded for this sample: some 72,000 clones. Sequencing was performed on PBMCs. These receptors all stem from a boy younger than 18 in good health and CMV-seronegative.

Regarding this clone: One end of the junction does not line up with germline, which may come from a read error. Here the CDR3 DNA reads TGTGCCACCAGCAAAGGACAGAGGGCGAACTTC. Encoded protein: CATSKGQRANF. The chain is built from TRBV15 and TRBJ2-5, with a weak D call TRBD1 (6 bases). The CDR3 length is 11 residues. The V gene's germline CDR1 is LNHNV and CDR2 YYDKDF (reference sequence).

The chain is built from TRBV29-1 and TRBJ2-3, with TRBD2 matching 12 bases. Germline values: CDR1 SQVTM, CDR2 ANQGSEA. The J segment lost 4 bases and the V segment lost 5 bases, leaving 7 bases of the junction unmatched. The CDR3 is made up of 15 amino acids. CDR3 DNA: TGCAGCGTTCCGACTAGCGGGAGAGTCGCAGATACGCAGTATTTT. This translates into CSVPTSGRVADTQYF.

The V and J genes are TRBV2 and TRBJ2-7; D is possibly TRBD2 (7 bases). The germline V and J ends were trimmed by 6 bases and 5 bases, with 17 bases remaining between them. The CDR3 covers 14 residues. The germline V gene has CDR1 SNHLY and CDR2 FYNNEI. The CDR3 sequence: CASSGGRNLNEQYF. CDR3 coding DNA: TGTGCCAGCAGCGGGGGGCGTAATTTGAACGAGCAGTACTTC.

V and J are TRBV7-2 and TRBJ2-1, with 9 bases that match TRBD2. J was trimmed by 3 bases and V by 2 bases; bases with no gene match: 5. Germline assignment: CDR1 SGHTA and CDR2 FQGNSA. This CDR3 is 16 amino acids long. CDR3 in DNA: TGTGCCAGCAGCTTATTAGGTAGCGGGAGCTACAATGAGCAGTTCTTC. As protein: CASSLLGSGSYNEQFF.

The V call is TRBV11-1, the J call TRBJ2-3, with TRBD1 matching 10 bases. V was pared by 5 bases and J by 2 bases, with 7 bases of the junction left unmatched. CDR1 is SGHAT, CDR2 FQDESV, per germline (reference sequence). The CDR3 runs 16 residues. The CDR3 DNA sequence: TGTGCCAGCAGCGCTCGGGACAGGGGCTTCACAGATACGCAGTATTTT. Its protein is CASSARDRGFTDTQYF.

The V and J genes are TRBV5-1 and TRBJ1-1, with D possibly matching TRBD1 (5 bases). Germline V gene sequence: CDR1 SGHRS, CDR2 YFSETQ. The CDR3 consists of 14 residues. Trimming left V 3 bases short and J 5 bases short, with 14 bases between. The CDR3 DNA reads as TGCGCCAGCAGCTCTGACCGTCGGGGGACTGAAGCTTTCTTT. Its protein product is CASSSDRRGTEAFF.

This chain links TRBV5-6 with TRBJ2-7; the D gene is possibly TRBD1 (5 bases). The CDR3 spans 14 residues. V was shortened by 6 bases and J by 0 bases, with 13 bases between the two germline ends. Germline CDR1 is SGHDT and CDR2 is YYEEEE. CDR3 sequence reads: CASTWQGFSYEQYF. The CDR3 DNA reads TGTGCCAGCACCTGGCAGGGTTTCTCCTACGAGCAGTACTTC.

The V call is TRBV29-1, the J call TRBJ2-1, with a weak D call TRBD1 (6 bases). Germline CDR1 reads SQVTM; CDR2 reads ANQGSEA. The CDR3 has 15 residues. V was shortened by 3 bases and J by 0 bases, with 12 bases between the two germline ends. The CDR3 sequence: CSVEGTPSSYNEQFF. Written as DNA, the CDR3 is TGCAGCGTTGAGGGGACACCCAGCTCCTACAATGAGCAGTTCTTC.

The chain links TRBV14 to TRBJ2-5; 12 nucleotides agree with TRBD2. CDR3 length: 20 amino acids. V shed 1 base and J 0 bases; nucleotides not matched to a gene: 12. Germline CDR1 SGHDN, CDR2 FVKESK. CDR3 in amino acids: CASSQGPPLAGGRYQETQYF. DNA of the CDR3: TGTGCCAGCAGCCAAGGCCCCCCACTAGCGGGGGGTCGGTACCAAGAGACCCAGTACTTC.

This chain links TRBV6-1 with TRBJ1-1; TRBD1 agrees at 7 bases. The junction had 4 bases not matched to a gene; V was cut back by 6 bases and J by 6 bases. Germline-derived CDR1 and CDR2 are MNHNS and SASEGT. The CDR3 spans 12 residues. CDR3 residues: CASSEGAPEAFF. CDR3 sequence (DNA): TGTGCCAGCAGCGAGGGGGCCCCTGAAGCTTTCTTT.

CDR3 region: CASSYTSGQSHEQFF. CDR3 in DNA: TGCGCCAGCAGCTACACTAGCGGGCAATCACATGAGCAGTTCTTC. V and J are TRBV5-1 and TRBJ2-1, with 9 bases fitting TRBD2. Germline V gene data show CDR1 as SGHRS and CDR2 as YFSETQ. The CDR3 has 15 residues. V trimming: 3 bases; J trimming: 8 bases; junction bases outside the gene matches: 9. The variable domain in full, with the rest retrieved from reference TRBV5-1 and TRBJ2-1, is KAGVTQTPRYLIKTRGQQVTLSCSPISGHRSVSWYQQTPGQGLQFLFEYFSETQRNKGNFPGRFSGRQFSNSRSEMNVSTLELGDSALYLCASSYTSGQSHEQFFGPGTRLTVL.

The genes are TRBV15 and TRBJ1-1, with D possibly being TRBD1 (5 bases). The CDR3 runs to 14 residues. Trimming left V 6 bases short and J 1 base short, with 12 bases between. Germline CDR1 and CDR2: LNHNV and YYDKDF (reference sequence). DNA of the CDR3: TGTGCCACCAGAGTATTCGGGGGGAACACTGAAGCTTTCTTT. Translated: CATRVFGGNTEAFF.

J is TRBJ1-4 and V is TRBV30; D uncertain. With 8 bases removed from V and 8 bases from J, the gap between germline ends came to 15 bases. Germline V gene sequence: CDR1 GTSNPN, CDR2 SVGIG (reference sequence). This CDR3 is built from 12 residues. CDR3 residues: CAIDEGWEKLFF. In DNA, the CDR3 is TGTGCCATAGACGAGGGTTGGGAAAAACTGTTTTTT.

The chain joins TRBV7-8 to TRBJ1-1; a possible D gene is TRBD1 (6 bases). Germline V CDR1 and CDR2: SGHVS, FQNEAQ. V shed 1 base and J shed 9 bases, with 9 bases lying between them. CDR3 length equals 12 residues. This chain's CDR3 is CASSLVGAQAFF. In DNA form, the CDR3 reads TGTGCCAGCAGCTTAGTGGGGGCCCAAGCTTTCTTT.

This chain uses TRBV5-6 with TRBJ2-2; D is perhaps TRBD2 (6 bases). V was pared by 0 bases and J by 10 bases, with 19 bases between. This CDR3 comprises 16 residues. Looked up from germline, CDR1 is SGHDT and CDR2 is YYEEEE. The CDR3 region is CASSLGVLASPEELFF. In DNA, the CDR3 is TGTGCCAGCAGCTTGGGGGTCCTAGCGAGCCCCGAGGAGCTGTTTTTT.

V usage is TRBV15 and J usage is TRBJ1-3; 8 bases match TRBD1. The CDR3 runs 24 residues. The V gene's germline CDR1 is LNHNV and CDR2 YYDKDF (reference sequence). V shed 3 bases, J shed 0 bases, and the junction held 28 bases outside the gene matches. The CDR3 reads CATSRGVRTGHKTSLKNSGNTIYF. The DNA for the CDR3 is TGTGCCACCAGCAGGGGGGTTCGGACAGGGCACAAAACCTCACTAAAAAACTCTGGAAACACCATATATTTT.

The chain recombines TRBV10-2 with TRBJ1-1; D is possibly TRBD1 (5 bases). There are 15 residues in the CDR3. Trimming took 5 bases from V and 5 from J, leaving 18 bases between them. CDR1 is WSHSY, CDR2 SAAADI, per germline. The CDR3 here is CASSIGSGRQTEAFF. The CDR3 nucleotides are TGCGCCAGCAGTATAGGCTCAGGGCGACAAACTGAAGCTTTCTTT.

This chain links TRBV11-3 with TRBJ1-2; D might be TRBD1 (5 bases). With 4 bases removed from V and 5 bases from J, the gap between germline ends came to 11 bases. This CDR3 spans 13 amino acids. Germline V gives CDR1 SGHNT, CDR2 YENEEA. CDR3 loop: CASSSSGGYGYTF. CDR3 sequence (DNA): TGTGCCAGCAGCTCCTCGGGGGGGTATGGCTACACCTTC.